A single sample gave rise to the 8 T cell receptor beta chains below, sequenced in a study of regulatory T cells in long-lasting Graves disease. Time point here: persistent/refractory GD, antithyroid drugs over 5 years with positive TRAb. The TCR library was prepared using RNA isolated from PBMCs. Researchers made TCR beta libraries by using iRepertoire HTBI primers and running Arm-PCR on CDR3 regions. From the multiplex PCR reads, TCRdb called clonotypes with MiXCR, one entry per CDR3 protein. The table shows under 350,000 distinct CDR3 sequences, with 22% occurring only once. This material consisted of peripheral blood mononuclear cells (PBMCs), taken when the disease was refractory, from a patient treated with antithyroid drugs. Receptors originate from a female donor with Graves disease.

The rearrangement links TRBV11-1 to TRBJ2-3; TRBD1 matches 7 bases. The trim removed 1 base at V and 2 bases at J, leaving 3 bases unmatched. CDR3 length equals 15 residues. Germline lookup yields CDR1 SGHAT and CDR2 FQDESV (reference sequence). The CDR3: CASSLVGTDTDTQYF. The CDR3 DNA sequence: TGTGCCAGCAGCTTAGTTGGGACAGACACAGATACGCAGTATTTT.

The rearrangement uses TRBV28 and TRBJ1-1; possibly TRBD1 for D (6 bases). Trimming removed 4 bases from V and 8 bases from J, with 17 bases in between. CDR1 MDHEN and CDR2 SYDVKM come from the germline V gene. CDR3 length: 14 residues. The CDR3 nucleotides are TGTGCCAGCAGTTATCGGGACACGGCACTCGAAGCTTTCTTT. Protein: CASSYRDTALEAFF.

This clonotype appeared many times. This rearrangement joins TRBV12-3 or TRBV12-4 to TRBJ2-1; 7 bases fit TRBD2. V shed 2 bases, J shed 6 bases, and the junction held 13 bases outside the gene matches. The CDR3 contains 17 residues. DNA of the CDR3: TGTGCCAGCAGTTTAAGCGGTTTCGGGGGAGGGGTCAATGAGCAGTTCTTC. Protein sequence: CASSLSGFGGGVNEQFF.

In this sample, this clonotype turned up many times. J is TRBJ2-6 and V is TRBV11-2; D is unclear. This CDR3 region has 15 residues. Germline V gene sequence: CDR1 SGHAT, CDR2 FQNNGV. Between the trimmed V and J ends, which lost 1 base and 1 base, there was a span of 5 bases. The CDR3, as DNA: TGTGCCAGCAGCTTAGTCCCGTCTGGGGCCAACGTCCTGACTTTC. Protein: CASSLVPSGANVLTF.

This chain uses TRBV7-2 with TRBJ2-3; D remains ambiguous. V was cut by 3 bases and J by 0 bases, with 7 bases left in between. From germline, CDR1 is SGHTA and CDR2 FQGNSA. The CDR3 runs to 14 residues. CDR3 sequence (DNA): TGTGCCAGCAGCTTTGAACTCAGCACAGATACGCAGTATTTT. It codes for CASSFELSTDTQYF. The full variable domain, in which reference TRBV7-2 and TRBJ2-3 provide the parts outside the CDR3, is GAGVSQSPSNKVTEKGKDVELRCDPISGHTALYWYRQSLGQGLEFLIYFQGNSAPDKSGLPSDRFSAERTGGSVSTLTIQRTQQEDSAVYLCASSFELSTDTQYFGPGTRLTVL.

This clonotype was observed a few times. This clone may be a read error of a much larger clone one base away. The rearrangement links TRBV3-1 to TRBJ1-2; D is possibly TRBD1 (5 bases). Germline loops: CDR1 LGHDT, CDR2 YNNKEL (reference sequence). Trimming stripped 2 bases from V and 4 bases from J, with 17 bases between. The CDR3 is made up of 16 amino acids. The CDR3 DNA is TGTGCCAGCAGCCAAAGCCCCACAGGAGGCGGCTATGGCTACACCTTC. This gives the protein CASSQSPTGGGYGYTF.

This clonotype has only a few counts. V and J are TRBV30 and TRBJ1-2, with TRBD1 identical over 11 bases. Looked up from germline, CDR1 is GTSNPN and CDR2 is SVGIG (reference sequence). Unmatched junction bases numbered 6, after V lost 0 bases and J lost 9 bases. The length of the CDR3 is 14 residues. Here the CDR3 DNA reads TGTGCCTGGAGTGTGGACAGGGGGCCTAATAGCTACACCTTC. Translation: CAWSVDRGPNSYTF.

This clonotype showed up just a few times. J is TRBJ1-5 and V is TRBV30; 7 bases match TRBD1. The CDR3 consists of 15 residues. V gave up 2 bases and J gave up 3 bases; unmatched junction bases: 7. The germline gives CDR1 GTSNPN, CDR2 SVGIG (reference sequence). The chain's CDR3 is CAWSSRGTVNQPQHF. In DNA, the CDR3 is TGTGCCTGGAGTTCCCGAGGGACAGTCAATCAGCCCCAGCATTTT.